This entry lists 25 T cell receptor beta chains sequenced from one sample in a study of T cell changes during pregnancy in multiple sclerosis. Method: immunoSEQ multiplex PCR; TCRdb's copy keeps in-frame clones and lacks some. The sample yields over 90,000 clones, approximately 89% seen once. The specimen comprised peripheral blood, sampled before pregnancy. The receptors were sampled from a female donor with multiple sclerosis, enrolled in a pregnancy study.

The rearrangement links TRBV4-2 to TRBJ1-2, with 10 bases lining up with TRBD1. The length of the CDR3 is 14 residues. Losses at the gene ends were 7 bases for V and 3 bases for J; bases not matched to a gene: 5. Germline V CDR1 and CDR2: LGHNA, YNFKEQ. CDR3 sequence: CASNRQGADYGYTF. As DNA, the CDR3 is TGTGCCAGCAATCGACAGGGGGCTGACTATGGCTACACCTTC.

V usage is TRBV7-6 and J usage is TRBJ1-2; perhaps TRBD1 as D (6 bases). The CDR3 runs to 15 residues. Germline CDR1 and CDR2: SGHVS and FNYEAQ. Deletions cut 2 bases from V and 3 bases from J, with 13 bases between. CDR3 bases: TGTGCCAGCAGCTTACTTCCGACAGGCCACTATGGCTACACCTTC. It yields the protein CASSLLPTGHYGYTF.

This chain links TRBV13 with TRBJ2-3; 12 bases align to TRBD2. CDR1 is PRHDT and CDR2 is FYEKMQ in the germline V gene (reference sequence). Unmatched junction bases numbered 7, after V lost 4 bases and J lost 2 bases. This CDR3 is 17 amino acids long. CDR3 in DNA: TGTGCCAGCAGCTCCACACTAGCGGGGGGCTCCACAGATACGCAGTATTTT. Translating it yields CASSSTLAGGSTDTQYF.

This chain joins TRBV27 and TRBJ2-3, with 14 bases that match TRBD2. Unmatched junction bases numbered 9, after V lost 1 base and J lost 6 bases. The CDR3 loop spans 18 amino acids. The germline gives CDR1 MNHEY, CDR2 SMNVEV (reference sequence). The CDR3 DNA is TGTGCCAGCAGTTTATGGTCCGGGACTAGCGGGAGTGAGGATACGCAGTATTTT. The encoded protein is CASSLWSGTSGSEDTQYF.

This chain connects TRBV5-4 to TRBJ2-2; a weak D match, TRBD2 (6 bases). Trimming removed 5 bases from V and 0 bases from J, with 17 bases in between. This CDR3 is built from 17 residues. The germline gives CDR1 SGHNT, CDR2 YYREEE (reference sequence). CDR3 DNA: TGTGCCAGCAGGTCGGCAGCGGGCGCAGCGAACACCGGGGAGCTGTTTTTT. Protein product: CASRSAAGAANTGELFF.

The CDR3 here is CSVEERAPGELFF. CDR3 nucleotides: TGCAGCGTTGAAGAGAGGGCTCCCGGGGAGCTGTTTTTT. The chain has TRBV29-1 and TRBJ2-2; D is possibly TRBD2 (5 bases). Trimming took 0 bases from V and 6 from J, leaving 8 bases between them. CDR3 length: 13 amino acids. Looked up from germline, CDR1 is SQVTM and CDR2 is ANQGSEA.

This clone came up once. The chain employs TRBV4-2 and TRBJ1-1, with D possibly matching TRBD1 (6 bases). The V gene lost 4 bases and the J gene lost 0 bases, with 15 bases spanning the gap. Germline CDR1 LGHNA, CDR2 YNFKEQ. This CDR3 contains 16 residues. This CDR3 is CASSPKKGGLNTEAFF. CDR3 nucleotides: TGTGCCAGCAGCCCGAAGAAAGGGGGATTGAACACTGAAGCTTTCTTT.

The chain has TRBV5-1 and TRBJ1-1; TRBD1 matches at 9 bases. Germline V CDR1 and CDR2: SGHRS, YFSETQ. V gave up 4 bases and J gave up 12 bases; unmatched junction bases: 10. CDR3 size: 13 residues. The chain's CDR3 is CASSPAGTGKTFF. In nucleotides, the CDR3 is TGCGCCAGCAGCCCGGCCGGGACAGGGAAGACTTTCTTT.

The chain employs TRBV7-2 and TRBJ2-1; 9 nucleotides line up with TRBD2. There are 17 residues in the CDR3. V lost 3 bases and J lost 0; bases outside the gene matches: 6. Germline V gene data show CDR1 as SGHTA and CDR2 as FQGNSA. DNA of the CDR3: TGTGCCAGCAGCTTCTATGGCGGGGGGGGCTCCTACAATGAGCAGTTCTTC. This gives the protein CASSFYGGGGSYNEQFF.

The CDR3 coding sequence is TGTGCCAGCAGGCGGGGACAGGGTATCCACGAGCAGTACTTC. It yields the protein CASRRGQGIHEQYF. The chain is built from TRBV28 and TRBJ2-7; 9 bases are a match to TRBD1. Per the germline V gene, CDR1 is MDHEN and CDR2 is SYDVKM. The J segment lost 5 bases and the V segment lost 6 bases, leaving 8 bases of the junction unmatched. This CDR3 has 14 amino acids. The full variable domain, its missing parts supplied by reference TRBV28 and TRBJ2-7, is DVKVTQSSRYLVKRTGEKVFLECVQDMDHENMFWYRQDPGLGLRLIYFSYDVKMKEKGDIPEGYSVSREKKERFSLILESASTNQTSMYLCASRRGQGIHEQYFGPGTRLTVT.

J is TRBJ2-1 and V is TRBV18; the match to TRBD2 covers 13 bases. The CDR3 is made up of 18 amino acids. CDR1 and CDR2 from the germline V gene are KGHSH and LQKENI. J lost 4 bases, V lost 1 base, and 7 bases had no gene match. The CDR3 here is CASSPLPGLAGRYNEQFF. As DNA, the CDR3 is TGTGCCAGCTCACCACTACCGGGACTAGCGGGGAGATACAATGAGCAGTTCTTC. The complete variable domain, with remaining parts taken from reference TRBV18 and TRBJ2-1, reads NAGVMQNPRHLVRRRGQEARLRCSPMKGHSHVYWYRQLPEEGLKFMVYLQKENIIDESGMPKERFSAEFPKEGPSILRIQQVVRGDSAAYFCASSPLPGLAGRYNEQFFGPGTRLTVL.

V is TRBV2 and J is TRBJ2-3; D not resolved. This CDR3 spans 13 amino acids. Germline V gene data show CDR1 as SNHLY and CDR2 as FYNNEI. V lost 4 bases and J lost 1, with 6 bases in between. The CDR3 is CASSGLGTDTQYF. The CDR3 nucleotides read TGTGCCAGCAGTGGGCTGGGCACAGATACGCAGTATTTT. Full variable domain (missing parts from reference TRBV2 and TRBJ2-3): EPEVTQTPSHQVTQMGQEVILRCVPISNHLYFYWYRQILGQKVEFLVSFYNNEISEKSEIFDDQFSVERPDGSNFTLKIRSTKLEDSAMYFCASSGLGTDTQYFGPGTRLTVL.

The chain is built from TRBV7-3 and TRBJ2-1; 7 bases are a match to TRBD2. The junction had 8 bases not matched to a gene; V was cut back by 8 bases and J by 7 bases. The CDR3 loop spans 13 amino acids. The V gene's germline CDR1 is SGHTA and CDR2 FQGTGA. The CDR3 nucleotides read TGTGCCAGCGGGGGGGATTTGGTTAATGAGCAGTTCTTC. Its translation: CASGGDLVNEQFF.

The chain combines TRBV7-9 with TRBJ1-1; D possibly corresponds to TRBD1 (6 bases). This CDR3 spans 14 amino acids. Trimming removed 5 bases at V and 4 bases at J, with 14 bases between. Germline V gives CDR1 SEHNR, CDR2 FQNEAQ (reference sequence). The CDR3 loop is CASSPPAGVTEAFF. Written as DNA, the CDR3 is TGTGCCAGCAGCCCCCCCGCAGGGGTCACTGAAGCTTTCTTT.

About this clone: Other DNA sequences of this sample code for an identical CDR3. This sequence joins TRBV28 and TRBJ2-5; D unresolved. Looked up from germline, CDR1 is MDHEN and CDR2 is SYDVKM. V was pared by 6 bases and J by 3 bases, with 5 bases between. CDR3 length equals 11 residues. DNA for the CDR3: TGTGCCAGCAGCCTCGAAGAGACCCAGTACTTC. This encodes CASSLEETQYF.

This chain connects TRBV7-3 to TRBJ1-1; 9 bases map to TRBD1. Germline trimming cut 4 bases from V and 3 bases from J; bases unmatched to any gene: 0. Germline CDR1 and CDR2: SGHTA and FQGTGA. The CDR3 contains 13 residues. This CDR3 is CASSWDRDTEAFF. The CDR3 DNA reads as TGTGCCAGCAGCTGGGACAGGGACACTGAAGCTTTCTTT.

V usage is TRBV11-1 and J usage is TRBJ2-5; 14 bases line up with TRBD2. The V and J ends lost 4 bases and 5 bases, in that order; junction bases with no gene match: 9. Germline lookup yields CDR1 SGHAT and CDR2 FQDESV (reference sequence). This CDR3 contains 17 residues. The CDR3 sequence: CASSSLTSGRAGETQYF. CDR3 DNA sequence: TGTGCCAGCAGCTCGCTGACTAGCGGGAGGGCCGGGGAGACCCAGTACTTC. The variable domain in full, with the rest retrieved from reference TRBV11-1 and TRBJ2-5, is EAEVAQSPRYKITEKSQAVAFWCDPISGHATLYWYRQILGQGPELLVQFQDESVVDDSQLPKDRFSAERLKGVDSTLKIQPAELGDSAMYLCASSSLTSGRAGETQYFGPGTRLLVL.

This rearrangement joins TRBV4-3 to TRBJ2-7, with TRBD1 as a possible D gene (6 bases). In germline, CDR1 is LGHNA, CDR2 YSLEER. V was pared by 4 bases and J by 4 bases, with 11 bases between. This CDR3 region has 13 residues. The CDR3 DNA reads as TGCGCCAGCAGCCGCACACAGGGTTACGAGCAGTACTTC. Translation: CASSRTQGYEQYF.

This clone was counted a single time. The gene calls are TRBV5-1 and TRBJ2-1; TRBD2 matches at 11 bases. The V gene's germline CDR1 is SGHRS and CDR2 YFSETQ. The CDR3 spans 19 residues. V gave up 4 bases and J gave up 6 bases; unmatched junction bases: 18. DNA for the CDR3: TGCGCCAGCAGCCGAGGCCCCCCGGGACTAGCGGAAAAGGGCAATGAGCAGTTCTTC. This translates into CASSRGPPGLAEKGNEQFF.

The rearrangement uses TRBV7-8 and TRBJ2-1, with D possibly TRBD2 on 7 matching bases. Germline assignment: CDR1 SGHVS and CDR2 FQNEAQ. Between the trimmed V and J ends, which lost 1 base and 4 bases, there was a span of 17 bases. The CDR3 runs to 17 residues. CDR3 loop: CASSLGYRRGGYNEQFF. The CDR3 region has the DNA TGTGCCAGCAGCTTAGGGTATCGGAGGGGGGGTTACAATGAGCAGTTCTTC.

CDR3 sequence: CASSPPGTGNNEQFF. The CDR3, as DNA: TGTGCCAGCAGCCCCCCCGGGACAGGGAACAATGAGCAGTTCTTC. The chain links TRBV7-9 to TRBJ2-1; 9 bases match TRBD1. There are 15 residues in the CDR3. Germline trimming cut 5 bases from V and 5 bases from J; bases unmatched to any gene: 7. Germline V gene data show CDR1 as SEHNR and CDR2 as FQNEAQ (reference sequence).

The genes are TRBV5-8 and TRBJ1-5, with D unclear. Per germline, CDR1 SGHTS and CDR2 YDEGEE. CDR3 length: 15 residues. Trimming stripped 4 bases from V and 0 bases from J, with 11 bases between. The CDR3 spells CASSPPTLSNQPQHF. The CDR3 nucleotides read TGTGCCAGCAGCCCGCCGACACTTAGCAATCAGCCCCAGCATTTT. The whole variable domain, filled in from reference TRBV5-8 and TRBJ1-5, reads EAGVTQSPTHLIKTRGQQATLRCSPISGHTSVYWYQQALGLGLQFLLWYDEGEERNRGNFPPRFSGRQFPNYSSELNVNALELEDSALYLCASSPPTLSNQPQHFGDGTRLSIL.

V gene TRBV15 combines with J gene TRBJ2-5, with 7 bases matching TRBD1. J gave up 0 bases and V 2 bases, and 3 bases lay outside the gene matches. Germline V lookup: CDR1 LNHNV, CDR2 YYDKDF (reference sequence). The CDR3 totals 15 residues. CDR3 sequence: CATSRMDRNQETQYF. CDR3 nucleotides: TGTGCCACCAGCAGAATGGACAGGAACCAAGAGACCCAGTACTTC.

The chain recombines TRBV6-5 with TRBJ2-5, with a possible D match to TRBD1 (6 bases). The CDR3 is 15 amino acids. CDR1 is MNHEY and CDR2 is SVGAGI in the germline V gene. V was shortened by 0 bases and J by 5 bases, with 13 bases between the two germline ends. CDR3 amino acids: CASSYSQGKMETQYF. The CDR3 nucleotides are TGTGCCAGCAGTTACTCACAGGGCAAGATGGAGACCCAGTACTTC.

CDR3 in DNA: TGTGCCAGCAGCTTAGGAGGGAAGGGACAGCCCCAGCATTTT. This sequence encodes CASSLGGKGQPQHF. V is TRBV7-9 and J is TRBJ1-5; no definite D call. The germline V gene has CDR1 SEHNR and CDR2 FQNEAQ (reference sequence). This CDR3 spans 14 amino acids. Trimming stripped 1 base from V and 7 bases from J, with 11 bases between.